Each of the 9 T cell receptor beta chains below was sequenced from the same sample in a study of blood T cell repertoires in COVID-19 (dated by TCRdb to the early 2020s). Receptor amplification or capture employed the immunoSEQ multiplex PCR assay. TCRdb obtained this table from immuneACCESS and retained in-frame rearrangements with V and J assigned. These tables miss some clones; where compared with another copy, unresolved V genes account for less than half of the shortfall, and the remainder is unexplained. This sample holds approximately 220,000 clones; 80% to 85% were observed only once. Roughly 30% of the sample is held by the ten biggest clonotypes. The sequenced sample consisted of peripheral blood. The source of these receptors is a man aged 35 to 55 with acute or convalescent COVID-19.

This rearrangement joins TRBV19 to TRBJ1-4; 9 nucleotides agree with TRBD1. The V and J ends lost 10 bases and 0 bases, in that order; junction bases with no gene match: 6. There are 15 residues in the CDR3. Germline V gene data show CDR1 as LNHDA and CDR2 as SQIVND (reference sequence). This CDR3 reads CATRRQGATNEKLFF. DNA of the CDR3: TGTGCCACCCGCCGACAGGGGGCAACTAATGAAAAACTGTTTTTT.

This chain uses TRBV11-2 with TRBJ1-1; D gene ambiguous. The V gene's germline CDR1 is SGHAT and CDR2 FQNNGV. CDR3 length equals 15 residues. V gave up 3 bases and J gave up 1 base, with 12 bases separating them. DNA for the CDR3: TGTGCCAGCAGCTTGAAGGCGACTGCGAACACTGAAGCTTTCTTT. Translating it yields CASSLKATANTEAFF.

This clone was counted a few times. The genes are TRBV25-1 and TRBJ2-2, with D possibly TRBD1 on 5 matching bases. Germline V gene lookup returns CDR1 MGHDK and CDR2 SYGVNS. V lost 6 bases, J lost 0 bases, and 11 bases lay in between. The CDR3 consists of 15 residues. As DNA, the CDR3 is TGTGCCAGCAGCCGGACAACGACGAACACCGGGGAGCTGTTTTTT. It encodes CASSRTTTNTGELFF.

Only a few counts were recorded for this clone. The chain has TRBV6-5 and TRBJ2-3; D not certain. The V and J ends lost 6 bases and 1 base respectively, with 11 bases between them. Germline V gene data show CDR1 as MNHEY and CDR2 as SVGAGI. The CDR3 loop spans 14 amino acids. The chain's CDR3 is CASRRPSGTDTQYF. CDR3 bases: TGTGCCAGCAGACGGCCTAGTGGCACAGATACGCAGTATTTT.

Written as DNA, the CDR3 is TGTGCCAGCAGCTTAGTTCAGGGGATAGAGACCCAGTACTTC. It translates to CASSLVQGIETQYF. The chain employs TRBV11-2 and TRBJ2-5, with TRBD1 as a possible D gene (6 bases). V dropped 1 base and J dropped 4 bases, with 10 bases sitting between them. Germline V gene data show CDR1 as SGHAT and CDR2 as FQNNGV. The CDR3 runs to 14 residues.

This CDR3 is CASMRNQETQYF. DNA of the CDR3: TGTGCCAGCATGCGCAATCAAGAGACCCAGTACTTC. The gene calls are TRBV25-1 and TRBJ2-5; D is ambiguous. V gave up 7 bases and J gave up 2 bases, with 8 bases separating them. Germline CDR1 is MGHDK and CDR2 is SYGVNS. CDR3 size: 12 residues. Full variable domain (remainder filled in from reference TRBV25-1 and TRBJ2-5): EADIYQTPRYLVIGTGKKITLECSQTMGHDKMYWYQQDPGMELHLIHYSYGVNSTEKGDLSSESTVSRIRTEHFPLTLESARPSHTSQYLCASMRNQETQYFGPGTRLLVL.

This sequence joins TRBV10-3 and TRBJ1-1; the D is unclear. The CDR3 is 16 amino acids. Trimming cost V 0 bases and J 5 bases, with 16 bases left between them. Germline assignment: CDR1 ENHRY and CDR2 SYGVKD. The CDR3 here is CAISESYGSSGTEAFF. The DNA of the CDR3 is TGTGCCATCAGTGAGTCATATGGCAGCTCGGGGACTGAAGCTTTCTTT.

The V gene is TRBV6-5, the J gene TRBJ1-2; a weak D match, TRBD1 (5 bases). Germline lookup yields CDR1 MNHEY and CDR2 SVGAGI. The CDR3 has 15 residues. The V gene lost 5 bases and the J gene lost 8 bases, with 21 bases spanning the gap. CDR3 nucleotide sequence: TGTGCCAGCAGTCGCACCAGGGCTCAAAGTACGGGCTACACCTTC. It encodes CASSRTRAQSTGYTF.

V is TRBV18 and J is TRBJ1-1; 7 nucleotides agree with TRBD1. Germline CDR1 KGHSH, CDR2 LQKENI. J was trimmed by 10 bases and V by 6 bases; bases with no gene match: 11. This CDR3 is built from 13 residues. The chain's CDR3 is CASSGTDEGGAFF. The CDR3 nucleotides are TGTGCCAGCTCTGGGACAGACGAAGGAGGAGCTTTCTTT.